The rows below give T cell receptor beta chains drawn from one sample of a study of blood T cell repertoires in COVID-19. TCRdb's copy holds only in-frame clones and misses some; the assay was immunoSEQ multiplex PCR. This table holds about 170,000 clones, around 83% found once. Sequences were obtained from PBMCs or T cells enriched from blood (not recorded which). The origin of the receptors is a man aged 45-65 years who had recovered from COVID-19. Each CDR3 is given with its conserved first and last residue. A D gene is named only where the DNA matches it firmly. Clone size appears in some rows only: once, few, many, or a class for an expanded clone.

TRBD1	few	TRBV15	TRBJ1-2	TGTGCCACCAGCACAGGGGGGAACTATGGCTACACCTTC	CATSTGGNYGYTF
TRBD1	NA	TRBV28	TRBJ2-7	TGTGCCAGCATCGACAGGGCACTCTCCTACGAGCAGTACTTC	CASIDRALSYEQYF
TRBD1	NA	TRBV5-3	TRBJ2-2	TGTGCCAGAAGGGCCGGGACAGGGGGGCCACAAAACACCGGGGAGCTGTTTTTT	CARRAGTGGPQNTGELFF
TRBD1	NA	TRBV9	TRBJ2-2	TGTGCCAGCAGCGCTAGGACAGGGGCGTGGACCGGGGAGCTGTTTTTT	CASSARTGAWTGELFF
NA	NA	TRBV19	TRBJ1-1	TGTGCCAGTAGTCTCCACCCCTCTGGGACAAAAGCTTTCTTT	CASSLHPSGTKAFF
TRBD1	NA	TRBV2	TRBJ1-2	TGTGCCACCGGAGGACAGGGGGCAGGTGGCTACACCTTC	CATGGQGAGGYTF
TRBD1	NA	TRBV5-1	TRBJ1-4	TGCGCCAGCAGCCTCTGGACAGGGACTAATGAAAAACTGTTTTTT	CASSLWTGTNEKLFF
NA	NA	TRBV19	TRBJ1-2	TGTGCCAGTAGTATTAATGGACAGATCTATGGCTACACCTTC	CASSINGQIYGYTF
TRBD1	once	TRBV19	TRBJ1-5	TGTGCCAGTAGTATGGGGGGACAGACCTTTCAGCCCCAGCATTTT	CASSMGGQTFQPQHF
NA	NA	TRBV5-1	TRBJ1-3	TGCGCCAGCAGCGCCATGGGAGATGGAAACACCATATATTTT	CASSAMGDGNTIYF
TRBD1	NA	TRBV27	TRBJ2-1	TGTGCCAGCAGCCGGGGGACAGGGATGCCCTACAATGAGCAGTTCTTC	CASSRGTGMPYNEQFF
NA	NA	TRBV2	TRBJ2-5	TGTGCCAGCAGTGAGGGGCCAGAGACCCAGTACTTC	CASSEGPETQYF
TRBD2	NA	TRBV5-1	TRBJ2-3	TGCGCCAGCAGCTTTAAAAGCGGGGGCGGCACAGATACGCAGTATTTT	CASSFKSGGGTDTQYF
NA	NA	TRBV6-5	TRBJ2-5	TGTGCCAGCAGTTACCCCGACAATCGGGAGACCCAGTACTTC	CASSYPDNRETQYF
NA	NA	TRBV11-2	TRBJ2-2	TGTGCCAGCAGCGACATACGGGGGAACACCGGGGAGCTGTTTTTT	CASSDIRGNTGELFF
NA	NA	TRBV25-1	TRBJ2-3	TGTGCCAGCAGGGAAGACCCGGGTCATAGCACAGATACGCAGTATTTT	CASREDPGHSTDTQYF
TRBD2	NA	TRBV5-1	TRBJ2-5	TGCGCCAGCAGCTTGGACCTCCGACTAGCGGGGGGACAAGAGACCCAGTACTTC	CASSLDLRLAGGQETQYF
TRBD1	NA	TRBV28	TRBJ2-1	TGTGCCAGCAGTACCGGGACAGGTCCCCCCTATGAGCAGTTCTTC	CASSTGTGPPYEQFF
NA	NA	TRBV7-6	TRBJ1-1	TGTGCCAGCAGCTTATCTGTAGCGAACACTGAAGCTTTCTTT	CASSLSVANTEAFF
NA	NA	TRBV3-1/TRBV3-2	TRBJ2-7	TGTGCCAGCACTGGCCGCTCCTACGAGCAGTACTTC	CASTGRSYEQYF
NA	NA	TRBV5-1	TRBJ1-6	TGCGCCAGCAGGAATACGGACACCATCTTTGGACCCCTCCACTTT	CASRNTDTIFGPLHF
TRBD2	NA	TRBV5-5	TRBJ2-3	TGTGCCAGCAGCTTGGCGGCTAGCGGGGTTCAAGATACGCAGTATTTT	CASSLAASGVQDTQYF
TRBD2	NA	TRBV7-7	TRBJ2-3	TGTGCCAGCAGCTTAGGACTAGCGGGGAGCACAGATACGCAGTATTTT	CASSLGLAGSTDTQYF
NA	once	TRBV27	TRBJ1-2	TGTGCCAGCAGTTTACCGGGGGGGAATGGCTACACCTTC	CASSLPGGNGYTF
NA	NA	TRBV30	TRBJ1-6	TGTGCCTGGAGTAAAAGACAGGCGCGGGCCAATTCACCCCTCCACTTT	CAWSKRQARANSPLHF
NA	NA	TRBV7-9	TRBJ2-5	TGTGCCAGCAGCCCCCGGGAGACCCAGTACTTC	CASSPRETQYF
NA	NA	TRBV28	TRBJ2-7	TGTGCCAGCTACACAGGGTTTCGTTCCTACGAGCAGTACTTC	CASYTGFRSYEQYF
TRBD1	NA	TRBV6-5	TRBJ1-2	TGTGCCAGCAGTCGGTCAGGGACAGGGAACTATGGCTACACCTTC	CASSRSGTGNYGYTF
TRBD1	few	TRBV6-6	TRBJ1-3	TGTGCCAGCAGTATAACGACAGGGAACTCTGGAAACACCATATATTTT	CASSITTGNSGNTIYF
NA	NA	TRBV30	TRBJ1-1	TGTGCCTGGAGTCAAGCCACTGAAGCTTTCTTT	CAWSQATEAFF
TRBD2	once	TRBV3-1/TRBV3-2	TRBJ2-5	TGTGCCAGCAGCACCTCGAGCGGGGCCTTTCAAGAGACCCAGTACTTC	CASSTSSGAFQETQYF
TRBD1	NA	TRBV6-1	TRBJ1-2	TGTGCCAGCAGTGAAAGCCCCGGGACAGGGGGCTATGGCTACACCTTC	CASSESPGTGGYGYTF
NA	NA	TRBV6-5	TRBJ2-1	TGTGCCAGCAGTCCCGGCAGGGCTATGTACAATGAGCAGTTCTTC	CASSPGRAMYNEQFF
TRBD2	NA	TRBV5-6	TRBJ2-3	TGTGCCAGCAGCTTGTCTAGCGGGGGCCAATTTTTT	CASSLSSGGQFF
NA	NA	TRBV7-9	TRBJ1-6	TGTGCCAGCAGCTTACTTGGTGCGGATAATTCACCCCTCCACTTT	CASSLLGADNSPLHF
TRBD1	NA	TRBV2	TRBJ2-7	TGTGCCAGCAGTTTGGACAGGGGCTACGAGCAGTACTTC	CASSLDRGYEQYF
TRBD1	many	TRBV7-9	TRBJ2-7	TGTGCCAGCAGCTTAGGGACAGGGATACACGAGCAGTACTTC	CASSLGTGIHEQYF
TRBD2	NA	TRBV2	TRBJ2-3	TGTGCCAGCAGATTAGGGACTAGCGGGGGGGCGCAATATTTT	CASRLGTSGGAQYF
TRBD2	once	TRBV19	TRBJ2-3	TGTGCCAGTAGTCTATTAGCGGGGGGTCGCACAGATACGCAGTATTTT	CASSLLAGGRTDTQYF
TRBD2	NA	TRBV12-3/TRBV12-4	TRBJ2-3	TGTGCCAGCAGGGTAGCGGGGTCAGATACGCAGTATTTT	CASRVAGSDTQYF
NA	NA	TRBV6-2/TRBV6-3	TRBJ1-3	TGTGCCAGCAGTGAGGCCGGCGGAGGGTTCTCTGGAAACACCATATATTTT	CASSEAGGGFSGNTIYF
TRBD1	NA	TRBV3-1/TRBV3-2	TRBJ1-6	TGTGCCAGCAGCCCGGGGACAGGGGCTAGGAATTCACCCCTCCACTTT	CASSPGTGARNSPLHF
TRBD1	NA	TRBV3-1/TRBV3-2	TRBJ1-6	TGTGCCAGCAGCGCAGACAGGGGGGGATATAATTCACCCCTCCACTTT	CASSADRGGYNSPLHF
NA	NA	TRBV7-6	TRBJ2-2	TGTGCCAGCAGCTTGGGACTTCACACCGGGGAGCTGTTTTTT	CASSLGLHTGELFF
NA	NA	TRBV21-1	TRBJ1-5	TGTGCCAGCAGCAATCTCCGGGACAGGGGGCATCAGCCCCAGCATTTT	CASSNLRDRGHQPQHF
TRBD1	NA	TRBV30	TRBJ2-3	TGTGCCTGGACGGGACAGGGGGGAGTTACGCAGTATTTT	CAWTGQGGVTQYF
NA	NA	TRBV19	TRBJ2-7	TGTGCCAGTAGTATGTACAGGGCTAGTAACGAGCAGTACTTC	CASSMYRASNEQYF
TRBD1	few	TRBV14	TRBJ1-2	TGTGCCAGCAGCCAAGATCTTAGGACAGGCCTGGGCTACACCTTC	CASSQDLRTGLGYTF
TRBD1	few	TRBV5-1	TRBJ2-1	TGCGCCAGCAGCTTGGCCGGGACAGGGGCCCCCAATGAGCAGTTCTTC	CASSLAGTGAPNEQFF
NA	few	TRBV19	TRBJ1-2	TGTGCCAGTAGTATTAACAGGCTCGCCGTTGGCTACACCTTC	CASSINRLAVGYTF
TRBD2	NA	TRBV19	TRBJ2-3	TGTGCCAGTAGTATTGTAGCCACACCCGCGCGGGGGGCGGAGGTAGATACGCAGTATTTT	CASSIVATPARGAEVDTQYF
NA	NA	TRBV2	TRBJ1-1	TGTGCCAGCAGTGGGATGGGGCGTACTGAAGCTTTCTTT	CASSGMGRTEAFF
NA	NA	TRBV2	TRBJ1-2	TGTGCCAGCAGCGAGACCACACAGGGCTACACCTTC	CASSETTQGYTF